The TCR beta chain described here comes from a study of cytomegalovirus exposure and HLA in healthy donors. On this clone: What it recognizes is unknown.

Germline trimming cut 1 base from V and 5 bases from J; bases unmatched to any gene: 29. The CDR3 totals 22 residues. Germline CDR1 SQVTM, CDR2 ANQGSEA. 13 Jbeta primers and 60 Vbeta primers were used for the PCR. Sequencing was performed with immunoSEQ multiplex PCR; in TCRdb, only in-frame clones are kept and a portion is missing. The sample holds approximately 210,000 clones, around 83% seen once. The study, taken as a whole, reports: A further, later analysis showed that HLA-associated TCR beta chains (compared with equally common others) were more clonally expanded.

The sequenced material came from PBMCs. This clonotype was obtained from a woman in her forties in good health and CMV-seronegative. The rearrangement joins TRBV29-1 to TRBJ2-7, with 10 bases fitting TRBD2. In DNA, the CDR3 is TGCAGCGTTGAAGCTCGACAGGGCGCCGGGACTAGCGCTTTAAAGCCGACGCACGAGCAGTACGTC. Translating it yields CSVEARQGAGTSALKPTHEQYV.